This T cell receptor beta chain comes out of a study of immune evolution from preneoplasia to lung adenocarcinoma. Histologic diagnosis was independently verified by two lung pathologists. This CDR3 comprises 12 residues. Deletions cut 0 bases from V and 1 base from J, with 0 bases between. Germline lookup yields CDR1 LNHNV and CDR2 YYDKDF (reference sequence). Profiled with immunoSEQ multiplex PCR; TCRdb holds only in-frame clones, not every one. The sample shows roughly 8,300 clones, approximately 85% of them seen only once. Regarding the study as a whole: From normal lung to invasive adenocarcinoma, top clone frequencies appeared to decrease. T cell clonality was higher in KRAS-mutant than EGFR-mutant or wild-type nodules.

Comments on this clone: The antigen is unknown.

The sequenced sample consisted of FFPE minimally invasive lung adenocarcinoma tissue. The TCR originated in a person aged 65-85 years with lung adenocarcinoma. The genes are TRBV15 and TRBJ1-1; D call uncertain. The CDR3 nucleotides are TGTGCCACCAGCAGAGAGAACACTGAAGCTTTCTTT. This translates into CATSRENTEAFF.